This T cell receptor beta chain was sequenced for a study of a mutant IDH1 vaccine in newly diagnosed glioma. Some clones are missing from TCRdb's copy, which holds only in-frame ones; the method was immunoSEQ multiplex PCR. The table includes tens of thousands of clones, roughly 70% detected once. Note on this clone: The antigen remains unidentified.

Time point of the sample: week 47, end of study. The vaccine gave 300 ug of a 20-mer mutant IDH1 peptide subcutaneously per dose. In germline, CDR1 is SGDLS, CDR2 YYNGEE. V gave up 4 bases and J gave up 5 bases, with 7 bases separating them. The CDR3 runs 12 residues. The chain combines TRBV9 with TRBJ2-1; D unresolved. This clonotype was sampled from a man aged 35 to 55 with glioma. The material sequenced was PBMCs, taken from a glioma patient whose treatment included an IDH1 peptide vaccine. CDR3 DNA sequence: TGTGCCAGCAGCTGGGCAAACAATGAGCAGTTCTTC. Protein: CASSWANNEQFF.